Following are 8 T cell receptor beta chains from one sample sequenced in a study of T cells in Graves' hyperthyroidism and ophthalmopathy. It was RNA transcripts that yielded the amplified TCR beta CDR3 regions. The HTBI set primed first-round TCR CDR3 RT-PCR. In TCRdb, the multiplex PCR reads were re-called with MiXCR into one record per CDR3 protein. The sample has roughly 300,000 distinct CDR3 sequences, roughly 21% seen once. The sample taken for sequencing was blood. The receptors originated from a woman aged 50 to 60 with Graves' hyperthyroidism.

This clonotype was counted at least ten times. For the CDR3, the DNA is TGTGCCAGCAGGTCACCGGGGGGGACCGGGGAGCTGTTTTTT. Translation gives CASRSPGGTGELFF. The chain has TRBV9 and TRBJ2-2, with 8 bases that match TRBD2. Germline CDR1 reads SGDLS; CDR2 reads YYNGEE. The CDR3 runs 14 residues. V shed 5 bases and J 5 bases; nucleotides not matched to a gene: 5.

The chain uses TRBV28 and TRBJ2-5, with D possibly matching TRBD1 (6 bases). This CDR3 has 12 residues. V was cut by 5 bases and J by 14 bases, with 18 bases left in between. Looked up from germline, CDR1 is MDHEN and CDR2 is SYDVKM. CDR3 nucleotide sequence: TGTGCCAGCAGTCCTACAGGGTATTCTGGATACTTC. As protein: CASSPTGYSGYF.

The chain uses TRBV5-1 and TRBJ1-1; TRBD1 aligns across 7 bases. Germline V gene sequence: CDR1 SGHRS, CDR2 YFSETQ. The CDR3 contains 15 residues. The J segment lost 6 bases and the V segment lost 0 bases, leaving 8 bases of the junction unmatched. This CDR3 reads CASSLGMAGGAEAFF. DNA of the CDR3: TGCGCCAGCAGCTTGGGAATGGCAGGGGGTGCTGAAGCTTTCTTT.

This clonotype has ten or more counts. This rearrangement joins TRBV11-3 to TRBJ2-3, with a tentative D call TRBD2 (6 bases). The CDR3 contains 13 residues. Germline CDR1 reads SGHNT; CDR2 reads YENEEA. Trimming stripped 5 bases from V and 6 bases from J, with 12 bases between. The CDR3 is CASSPGTPDTQYF. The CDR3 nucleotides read TGTGCCAGCAGCCCGGGGACTCCCGATACGCAGTATTTT.

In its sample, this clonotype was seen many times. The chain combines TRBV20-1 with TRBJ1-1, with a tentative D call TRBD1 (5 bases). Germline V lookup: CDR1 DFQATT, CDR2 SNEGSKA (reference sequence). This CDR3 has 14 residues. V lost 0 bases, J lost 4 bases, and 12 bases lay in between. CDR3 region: CSAREGFGGTEAFF. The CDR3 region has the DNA TGCAGTGCTAGAGAAGGCTTCGGGGGCACTGAAGCTTTCTTT.

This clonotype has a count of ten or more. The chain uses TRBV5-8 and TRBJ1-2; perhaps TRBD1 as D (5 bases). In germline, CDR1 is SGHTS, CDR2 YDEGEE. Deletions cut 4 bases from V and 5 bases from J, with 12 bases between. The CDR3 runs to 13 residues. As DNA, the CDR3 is TGTGCCAGCAGCCCGGGCGCAGGGTATGGCTACACCTTC. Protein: CASSPGAGYGYTF.

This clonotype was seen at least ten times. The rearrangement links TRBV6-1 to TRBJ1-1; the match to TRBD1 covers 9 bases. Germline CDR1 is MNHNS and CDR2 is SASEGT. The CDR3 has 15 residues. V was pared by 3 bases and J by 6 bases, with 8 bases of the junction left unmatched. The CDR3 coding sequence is TGTGCCAGCAGTGACCCTGACAGGGGGGACCCTGAAGCTTTCTTT. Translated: CASSDPDRGDPEAFF.

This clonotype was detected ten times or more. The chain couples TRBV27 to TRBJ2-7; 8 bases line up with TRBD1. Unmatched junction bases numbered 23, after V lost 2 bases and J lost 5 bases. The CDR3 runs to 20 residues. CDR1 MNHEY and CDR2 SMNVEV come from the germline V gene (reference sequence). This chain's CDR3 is CASSLGLVQGGRLGADEQYF. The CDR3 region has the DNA TGTGCCAGCAGTTTAGGGTTGGTACAGGGGGGAAGATTAGGGGCGGACGAGCAGTACTTC.